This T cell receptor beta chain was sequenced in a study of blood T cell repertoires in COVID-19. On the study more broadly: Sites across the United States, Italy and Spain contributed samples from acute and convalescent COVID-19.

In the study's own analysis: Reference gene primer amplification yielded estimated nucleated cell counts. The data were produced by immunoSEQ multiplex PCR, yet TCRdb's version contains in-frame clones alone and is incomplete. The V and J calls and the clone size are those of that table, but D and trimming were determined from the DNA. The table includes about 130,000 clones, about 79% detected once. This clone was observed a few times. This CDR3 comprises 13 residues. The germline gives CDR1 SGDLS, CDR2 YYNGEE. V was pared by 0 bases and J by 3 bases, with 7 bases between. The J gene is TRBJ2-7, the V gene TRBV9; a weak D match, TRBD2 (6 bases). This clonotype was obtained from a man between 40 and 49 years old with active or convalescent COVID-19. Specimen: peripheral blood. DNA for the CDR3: TGTGCCAGCAGCGTAGAGGAGGGCTACGAGCAGTACTTC. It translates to CASSVEEGYEQYF.